This T cell receptor (beta chain) originates from a study of glioma-infiltrating T cells after dendritic cell vaccination. Study-level background: Treatment, given 2003 to 2012, was autologous tumor lysate-pulsed dendritic cell vaccination.

The CDR3 is made up of 14 amino acids. Trimming at V came to 3 bases and at J to 3 bases, leaving 0 bases not matched to a gene. Germline lookup yields CDR1 LNHNV and CDR2 YYDKDF (reference sequence). The time point denotes: after dendritic cell vaccination, including at tumor progression/relapse. Profiled with immunoSEQ multiplex PCR; TCRdb holds only in-frame clones, not every one. The repertoire holds some 60,000 clones, with approximately 80% as singletons. In the case of this clone: Its specificity is not known.

Study results and caveats: Patients with more pretreatment TILs had longer time to progression and survival. Few patients contributed both blood and tumor specimens.

The origin of this receptor is a human donor with glioblastoma. This rearrangement joins TRBV15 to TRBJ1-4; TRBD1 aligns across 8 bases. Sequencing used blood, obtained after dendritic cell vaccination. The CDR3 sequence: CATSRDRANEKLFF. The CDR3 nucleotides are TGTGCCACCAGCAGGGACAGGGCTAATGAAAAACTGTTTTTT.